This T cell receptor beta chain emerged from a study of blood T cell repertoires in COVID-19. Overall study: The United States, Italy and Spain were the sources of the acute and convalescent COVID-19 samples. In each case, the material was cDNA or gDNA derived from T cells, B-cell-depleted T cells, or PBMCs.

How the authors handled the data: Estimation of nucleated cell counts was performed using reference gene primer amplification. The data were produced by immunoSEQ multiplex PCR, yet TCRdb's version contains in-frame clones alone and is incomplete. Clonal size and the V and J genes are those of that table, whereas D and trimming came from the DNA. The data hold 200,000 to 300,000 clones, with approximately 85% observed a single time. Trimming at V came to 6 bases and at J to 5 bases, leaving 4 bases not matched to a gene. CDR3 size: 14 residues. CDR1 and CDR2 (germline): MNHEY, SVGAGI. The specimen was peripheral blood. The TCR comes from a man between 45 and 60 years old with acute or convalescent COVID-19. This chain links TRBV6-5 with TRBJ1-6; 7 bases are shared with TRBD1. The CDR3 coding sequence is TGTGCCAGCAGAACCGGGACAGATAATTCACCCCTCCACTTT. This sequence encodes CASRTGTDNSPLHF.